The following is a TCR beta chain sequence with its context. Assay: immunoSEQ multiplex PCR; the TCRdb copy retains only in-frame clones and omits some. The sample has 130,000 or so clones, around 84% seen once. The CDR3 sequence is 14 residues long. Germline V gene data show CDR1 as MDHEN and CDR2 as SYDVKM. With 2 bases clipped from V and 8 bases from J, the junction kept 7 bases outside the gene matches. The record originates from a study of blood T cell repertoires in COVID-19. On the study more broadly: Acute and convalescent COVID-19 samples came from the United States, Italy and Spain.

Input material: PBMCs or T cells enriched from blood (not recorded which). The TCR comes from a woman aged 30 to 39 who had recovered from COVID-19. The V call is TRBV28, the J call TRBJ1-1; 8 nucleotides line up with TRBD1. CDR3 region: CASSLPRTGYEAFF. The DNA of the CDR3 is TGTGCCAGCAGTTTACCAAGGACAGGGTACGAAGCTTTCTTT.